The 12 T cell receptor beta chains below were found in one sample sequenced in a study of cytomegalovirus exposure and HLA in healthy donors. 60 Vbeta and 13 Jbeta primers were used in PCR. The assay was immunoSEQ multiplex PCR, and TCRdb's table has in-frame clones only and misses some. Of 150,000 to 200,000 clones listed, 65% to 85% are singletons. Sequencing was done on a sample of PBMCs. The receptors originated from a man aged 35-49 years in good health and CMV-seropositive.

The chain recombines TRBV29-1 with TRBJ1-1; 9 bases match TRBD1. CDR3 length equals 12 residues. Germline CDR1 SQVTM, CDR2 ANQGSEA. CDR3 loop: CSGKTGGTEAFF. The CDR3 DNA follows: TGCAGTGGCAAGACAGGGGGCACTGAAGCTTTCTTT.

The V gene is TRBV6-1, the J gene TRBJ2-1; possible D gene TRBD1, 5 bases. The germline V gene encodes CDR1 MNHNS and CDR2 SASEGT. The CDR3 has 10 residues. Trimming removed 4 bases at V and 10 bases at J, with 5 bases between. CDR3 nucleotides: TGTGCCAGCAGTGGGACAGAGCAGTTCTTC. As protein: CASSGTEQFF.

This sequence joins TRBV13 and TRBJ2-7; D may be TRBD1 (6 bases). V shed 2 bases and J shed 4 bases, with 15 bases lying between them. The CDR3 covers 15 residues. Germline V lookup: CDR1 PRHDT, CDR2 FYEKMQ (reference sequence). The CDR3 DNA is TGTGCCAGCAGCTTAAGGGGACAATCTGGGTACGAGCAGTACTTC. This codes for CASSLRGQSGYEQYF.

This chain links TRBV27 with TRBJ1-5, with 8 bases aligning to TRBD1. Looked up from germline, CDR1 is MNHEY and CDR2 is SMNVEV (reference sequence). This CDR3 is built from 18 residues. The junction had 14 bases not matched to a gene; V was cut back by 5 bases and J by 2 bases. Here the CDR3 DNA reads TGTGCCAGCAGTCCTGATTGGCCCGGACAGGGTGGCAATCAGCCCCAGCATTTT. Amino acids: CASSPDWPGQGGNQPQHF.

The chain joins TRBV11-1 to TRBJ1-4; D ambiguous. Germline V gene data show CDR1 as SGHAT and CDR2 as FQDESV (reference sequence). The CDR3 is 12 amino acids. V gave up 3 bases and J gave up 4 bases, with 3 bases separating them. CDR3 residues: CASSLSNEKLFF. The CDR3 DNA sequence: TGTGCCAGCAGCTTGAGTAATGAAAAACTGTTTTTT.

V gene TRBV5-4 combines with J gene TRBJ2-3; 10 bases are shared with TRBD2. CDR1 and CDR2 from the germline V gene are SGHNT and YYREEE (reference sequence). The CDR3 runs 15 residues. J gave up 4 bases and V 5 bases, and 7 bases lay outside the gene matches. CDR3 coding DNA: TGTGCCAGCAGGCCTAGCGGGAGTATGGCAGATACGCAGTATTTT. Translating it yields CASRPSGSMADTQYF.

The sample holds one count of this clone. This chain joins TRBV4-2 and TRBJ1-5; D might be TRBD1 (5 bases). Between the trimmed V and J ends, which lost 0 bases and 3 bases, there was a span of 9 bases. CDR1 is LGHNA, CDR2 YNFKEQ, per germline. CDR3 length: 15 residues. The CDR3 DNA sequence: TGTGCCAGCAGCCAAGATGGGGGGTACAATCAGCCCCAGCATTTT. Amino acids: CASSQDGGYNQPQHF.

V and J are TRBV28 and TRBJ1-5; D gene ambiguous. Germline V gene data show CDR1 as MDHEN and CDR2 as SYDVKM. The CDR3 has 12 residues. V shed 8 bases and J shed 5 bases, with 10 bases lying between them. The CDR3 protein is CASASVDQPQHF. The CDR3 nucleotides are TGTGCCAGCGCGAGTGTAGATCAGCCCCAGCATTTT.

The chain has TRBV2 and TRBJ1-1; 11 bases are shared with TRBD1. The CDR3 covers 15 residues. J was trimmed by 7 bases and V by 0 bases; bases with no gene match: 4. The germline gives CDR1 SNHLY, CDR2 FYNNEI. DNA for the CDR3: TGTGCCAGCAGTGAAGCCCGGACAGGGGGCGTTGAAGCTTTCTTT. Its translation: CASSEARTGGVEAFF.

This chain links TRBV7-8 with TRBJ2-3; a weak D match, TRBD1 (5 bases). Trimming pared 1 base from V and 0 bases from J, leaving 8 bases between. CDR1 and CDR2 from the germline V gene are SGHVS and FQNEAQ. This CDR3 is built from 15 residues. The CDR3 protein is CASSLGTTSTDTQYF. CDR3 sequence (DNA): TGTGCCAGCAGCTTAGGGACAACTAGCACAGATACGCAGTATTTT.

The chain uses TRBV5-1 and TRBJ1-1, with 9 bases aligning to TRBD1. The CDR3 contains 14 residues. Trimming cost V 4 bases and J 7 bases; bases outside gene matches: 8. Per the germline V gene, CDR1 is SGHRS and CDR2 is YFSETQ. CDR3 DNA sequence: TGCGCCAGCAGCAGGGGACAGGGCATAGGTGAAGCTTTCTTT. Amino acid sequence: CASSRGQGIGEAFF.

The V gene is TRBV29-1, the J gene TRBJ2-7, with a tentative D call TRBD2 (6 bases). V lost 6 bases, J lost 2 bases, and 14 bases lay in between. Germline-derived CDR1 and CDR2 are SQVTM and ANQGSEA. The CDR3 runs 13 residues. DNA for the CDR3: TGCAGCGTGGGGAGGACGGAAGCCTACGAGCAGTACTTC. This gives the protein CSVGRTEAYEQYF.